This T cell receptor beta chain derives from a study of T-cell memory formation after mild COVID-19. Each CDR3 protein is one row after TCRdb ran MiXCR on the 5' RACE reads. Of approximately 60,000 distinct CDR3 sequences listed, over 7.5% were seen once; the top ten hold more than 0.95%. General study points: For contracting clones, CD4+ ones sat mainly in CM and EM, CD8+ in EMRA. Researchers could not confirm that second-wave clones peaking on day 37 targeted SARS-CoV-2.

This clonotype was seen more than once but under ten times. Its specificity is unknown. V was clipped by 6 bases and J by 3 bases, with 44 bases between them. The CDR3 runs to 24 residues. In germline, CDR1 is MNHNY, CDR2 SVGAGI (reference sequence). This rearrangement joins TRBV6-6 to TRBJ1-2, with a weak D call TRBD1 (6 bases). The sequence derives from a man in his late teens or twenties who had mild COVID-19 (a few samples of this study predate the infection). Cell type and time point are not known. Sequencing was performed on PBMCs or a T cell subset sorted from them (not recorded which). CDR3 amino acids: CASSPPASSLRSRTVQSLDYGYTF. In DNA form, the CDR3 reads TGTGCCAGCAGCCCACCGGCCAGTTCGCTTCGGTCAAGGACAGTTCAGAGCTTGGACTATGGCTACACCTTC.